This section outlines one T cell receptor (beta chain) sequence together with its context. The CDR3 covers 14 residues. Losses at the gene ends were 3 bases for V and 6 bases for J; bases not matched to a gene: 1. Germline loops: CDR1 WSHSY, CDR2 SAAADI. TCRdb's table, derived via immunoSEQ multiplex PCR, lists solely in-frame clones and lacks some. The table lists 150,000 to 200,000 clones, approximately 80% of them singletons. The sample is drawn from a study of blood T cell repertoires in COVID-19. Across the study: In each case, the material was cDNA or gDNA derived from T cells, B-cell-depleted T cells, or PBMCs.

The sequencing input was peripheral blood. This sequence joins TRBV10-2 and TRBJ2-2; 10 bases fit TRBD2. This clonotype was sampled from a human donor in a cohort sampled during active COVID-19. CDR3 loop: CASSEGTSAGELFF. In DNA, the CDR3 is TGCGCCAGCAGTGAAGGGACTAGCGCCGGGGAGCTGTTTTTT.